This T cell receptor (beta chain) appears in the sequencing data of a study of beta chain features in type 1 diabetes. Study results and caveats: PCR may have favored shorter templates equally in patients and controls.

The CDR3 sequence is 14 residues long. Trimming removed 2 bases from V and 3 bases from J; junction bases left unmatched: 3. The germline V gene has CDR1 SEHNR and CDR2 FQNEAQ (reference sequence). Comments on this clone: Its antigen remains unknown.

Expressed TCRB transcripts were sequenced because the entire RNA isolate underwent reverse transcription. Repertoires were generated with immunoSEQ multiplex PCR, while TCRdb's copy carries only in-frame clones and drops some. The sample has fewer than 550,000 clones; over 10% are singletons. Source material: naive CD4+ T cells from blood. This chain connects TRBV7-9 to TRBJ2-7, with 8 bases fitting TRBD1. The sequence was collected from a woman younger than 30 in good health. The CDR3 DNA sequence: TGTGCCAGCAGCTTAAGCGGACAGGGCTACGAGCAGTACGTC. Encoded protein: CASSLSGQGYEQYV.